Below are 25 T cell receptor beta chains sequenced from a single sample in a study of blood T cells in healthy people across ages. For the second PCR, which ran for roughly 6 to 12 cycles, a sample-barcoded 5' primer and a J-beta primer mix were used. TCRdb processed the 5' RACE reads anew with MiXCR; each CDR3 protein has one entry. Of 600,000 to 1,000,000 distinct CDR3 sequences in the sample, 25% were seen once. These records were also assigned to another study, of T cells of mothers and their children.

The sequencing sample was made of blood. The source is a boy younger than 18 in good health.

Points on this clonotype: A junction end diverges from the germline sequence, so it may reflect a read error. The J gene is TRBJ2-5, the V gene TRBV29-1; 7 positions match TRBD2. The CDR3 is 14 residues long. The germline CDR1 and CDR2 sequences are SQVTM and ANQGSEA. The CDR3 nucleotides read TGCAGCGTGGCGGACGGGGGGACCGGAGAGACCCTGTACTTC. Its translation is CSVADGGTGETLYF.

The genes are TRBV25-1 and TRBJ2-5, with D hard to call. The J call may be in error: the DNA end matches TRBJ2-7 better. The CDR3 is 15 residues long. CDR1 and CDR2 (germline): MGHDK, SYGVNS. CDR3 DNA sequence: TGTGCCAGCAGTGAATTTCGAAGGAGTGGTTACGAGCAGTACTTC. Translated, it gives CASSEFRRSGYEQYF.

Only a few counts were recorded for this clonotype. This chain links TRBV9 with TRBJ2-2; 7 bases are shared with TRBD2. Germline V lookup: CDR1 SGDLS, CDR2 YYNGEE. The CDR3 covers 15 residues. J lost 4 bases, V lost 6 bases, and 9 bases had no gene match. Here the CDR3 DNA reads TGTGCCAGCAACCCTAGCGGTTCGGGCACCGGGGAGCTGTTTTTT. It is translated as CASNPSGSGTGELFF. The full variable domain, with the rest looked up from reference TRBV9 and TRBJ2-2, is DSGVTQTPKHLITATGQRVTLRCSPRSGDLSVYWYQQSLDQGLQFLIQYYNGEERAKGNILERFSAQQFPDLHSELNLSSLELGDSALYFCASNPSGSGTGELFFGEGSRLTVL.

The V call is TRBV20-1, the J call TRBJ1-1; D remains ambiguous. CDR1 DFQATT and CDR2 SNEGSKA come from the germline V gene (reference sequence). The CDR3 totals 9 residues. V lost 8 bases, J lost 6 bases, and 7 bases lay in between. CDR3 in amino acids: CSPTSEAFF. CDR3 DNA: TGCAGTCCAACTTCTGAAGCTTTCTTT.

This sequence joins TRBV3-1 and TRBJ2-2; D uncertain. Germline CDR1 LGHDT, CDR2 YNNKEL (reference sequence). Trimming stripped 0 bases from V and 2 bases from J, with 10 bases between. The CDR3 is 16 residues long. The CDR3 protein is CASSQETARNTGELFF. CDR3 sequence (DNA): TGTGCCAGCAGCCAAGAGACGGCGAGAAACACCGGGGAGCTGTTTTTT.

V gene TRBV28 combines with J gene TRBJ2-1; D is unresolved. The J call may be incorrect, as the DNA end agrees better with TRBJ2-5. Germline CDR1 and CDR2: MDHEN and SYDVKM. The CDR3 loop spans 12 amino acids. In nucleotides, the CDR3 is TGTGCCAGCAGTTCCGGAGTTGCGACCCAGTACTTC. Residues: CASSSGVATQYF.

The chain joins TRBV12-3 or TRBV12-4 to TRBJ2-1, with 8 positions matching TRBD2. V shed 6 bases, J shed 3 bases, and the junction held 7 bases outside the gene matches. The CDR3 extends over 15 amino acids. The DNA of the CDR3 is TGTGCCAGCAGGCCTACTAGCGGTCTCTACAATGAGCAGTTCTTC. This translates into CASRPTSGLYNEQFF.

In its sample, this clonotype was seen a few times. CDR3 protein: CSAKGGTEAFF. The DNA for the CDR3 is TGCAGTGCGAAGGGGGGCACTGAAGCTTTCTTT. The chain employs TRBV20-1 and TRBJ1-1; maybe TRBD1 (6 bases). In germline, CDR1 is DFQATT, CDR2 SNEGSKA (reference sequence). The V gene lost 6 bases and the J gene lost 4 bases, with 9 bases spanning the gap. CDR3 length: 11 amino acids.

The genes are TRBV20-1 and TRBJ2-7; weak D call: TRBD1 (6 bases). CDR3 length: 14 residues. The V and J ends lost 0 bases and 0 bases respectively, with 9 bases between them. Germline CDR1 and CDR2: DFQATT and SNEGSKA (reference sequence). CDR3 protein: CSARDRTASYEQYF. CDR3 sequence (DNA): TGCAGTGCTAGAGACCGGACAGCCTCCTACGAGCAGTACTTC.

This clonotype was counted between two and nine times. J is TRBJ2-5 and V is TRBV24-1, with 9 bases lining up with TRBD1. The trim removed 6 bases at V and 4 bases at J, leaving 8 bases unmatched. This CDR3 is 15 amino acids long. Germline assignment: CDR1 KGHDR and CDR2 SFDVKD. CDR3 amino acids: CATSHRDRERETQYF. The CDR3 DNA is TGTGCCACCAGTCACCGGGACAGGGAAAGAGAGACCCAGTACTTC.

The chain links TRBV11-3 to TRBJ2-7; D may be TRBD1 (5 bases). The CDR3 spans 14 residues. The germline V gene encodes CDR1 SGHNT and CDR2 YENEEA. V shed 5 bases and J shed 0 bases, with 11 bases lying between them. For the CDR3, the DNA is TGTGCCAGCAGCCCCCAGGGCCTCTCCTACGAGCAGTACTTC. Its protein is CASSPQGLSYEQYF.

This clonotype was detected only a few times. The chain uses TRBV4-1 and TRBJ1-2; D ambiguous. Germline-derived CDR1 and CDR2 are MGHRA and YSYEKL. The CDR3 is made up of 15 amino acids. Trimming stripped 2 bases from V and 6 bases from J, with 16 bases between. DNA of the CDR3: TGCGCCAGCAGCCAAAGGTCCGAGAGGGCTGATGGCTACACCTTC. Encoded protein: CASSQRSERADGYTF.

CDR3 protein: CASSKGEGRKETQYF. CDR3 coding DNA: TGTGCCAGCAGCAAAGGGGAGGGCAGAAAAGAGACCCAGTACTTC. V and J are TRBV21-1 and TRBJ2-5; the table's D call, TRBD2, has no DNA check behind it. TRBV21-1 is an annotated pseudogene. CDR3 length: 15 amino acids.

There are a few counts of this clonotype. The V gene is TRBV28, the J gene TRBJ2-5; 11 nucleotides align to TRBD2. J lost 2 bases, V lost 3 bases, and 5 bases had no gene match. This CDR3 has 16 amino acids. Germline V CDR1 and CDR2: MDHEN, SYDVKM. CDR3 DNA sequence: TGTGCCAGCAGTTTCGCGCTAGCGGGGGGACAAGAGACCCAGTACTTC. It is translated as CASSFALAGGQETQYF.

With respect to this clonotype: The CDR3 carries no conserved terminal phenylalanine or tryptophan, so it likely arises from a read error. V is TRBV15 and J is TRBJ1-1; no firm D call. Germline V gives CDR1 LNHNV, CDR2 YYDKDF (reference sequence). This CDR3 is built from 13 residues. V was trimmed by 1 base and J by 2 bases, leaving 5 bases between them. CDR3 sequence (DNA): TGTGCCACCAGCAGAGTCCCCAACACTGAAGCTTTCCTT. Translation gives CATSRVPNTEAFL.

This clonotype has more than one count but fewer than ten. J is TRBJ2-7 and V is TRBV21-1; the D call TRBD1 from the table was never checked on the DNA. TRBV21-1 is assigned pseudogene status. The CDR3 runs 16 residues. The CDR3 loop reads CASSKRPSGSSYEQYF. CDR3 in DNA: TGTGCCAGCAGCAAACGTCCCAGCGGAAGCTCCTACGAGCAGTACTTC.

This rearrangement joins TRBV18 to TRBJ2-1; tentative D call: TRBD1 (6 bases). Trimming took off 8 bases at V and 4 bases at J, with 18 bases between the two ends. Germline lookup yields CDR1 KGHSH and CDR2 LQKENI. The CDR3 totals 15 residues. The chain's CDR3 is CASAGVGQVYNEQFF. In DNA form, the CDR3 reads TGTGCCAGCGCCGGGGTGGGACAAGTGTACAATGAGCAGTTCTTC.

Comment on this clonotype: At one end the junction does not follow the germline gene, possibly because of a read error. The chain has TRBV7-2 and TRBJ2-1; D tentatively fits TRBD1 or TRBD2 (6 bases each). The last part of the DNA fits TRBJ2-5 better; the J call may be wrong. Germline CDR1 SGHTA, CDR2 FQGNSA. This CDR3 is 14 amino acids long. The CDR3 loop is CATGARVSAETQYF. The CDR3 DNA is TGCGCGACGGGGGCGAGAGTAAGCGCAGAGACCCAGTACTTC.

The chain combines TRBV28 with TRBJ2-5; 9 bases match TRBD2. The CDR3 is made up of 15 amino acids. J gave up 3 bases and V 3 bases, and 5 bases lay outside the gene matches. Germline CDR1 MDHEN, CDR2 SYDVKM. CDR3 DNA sequence: TGTGCCAGCAGTTTCAGGACTAGCGTGAAAGAGACCCAGTACTTC. As protein: CASSFRTSVKETQYF.

J is TRBJ1-6 and V is TRBV7-2; 7 bases are a match to TRBD1. Germline CDR1 reads SGHTA; CDR2 reads FQGNSA. The V segment lost 6 bases and the J segment 5 bases; nucleotides outside the gene matches: 4. The CDR3 contains 14 residues. The CDR3 nucleotides are TGTGCCAGCAGTGAGGGACAGCATAATTCACCCCTCCACTTT. Residues: CASSEGQHNSPLHF. Based on the CDR3 plus reference TRBV7-2 and TRBJ1-6, the full variable domain is GAGVSQSPSNKVTEKGKDVELRCDPISGHTALYWYRQSLGQGLEFLIYFQGNSAPDKSGLPSDRFSAERTGGSVSTLTIQRTQQEDSAVYLCASSEGQHNSPLHFGNGTRLTVT.

The chain couples TRBV7-9 to TRBJ2-1; D might be TRBD2 (6 bases). Trimming took off 5 bases at V and 4 bases at J, with 12 bases between the two ends. Germline V CDR1 and CDR2: SEHNR, FQNEAQ (reference sequence). This CDR3 comprises 14 residues. CDR3 sequence: CASSQGGVYNEQFF. In nucleotides, the CDR3 is TGTGCCAGCAGCCAAGGAGGGGTTTACAATGAGCAGTTCTTC.

The rearrangement links TRBV14 to TRBJ2-5; 7 bases are shared with TRBD2. Germline CDR1 reads SGHDN; CDR2 reads FVKESK. The CDR3 covers 20 residues. Trimming at V came to 0 bases and at J to 3 bases, leaving 19 bases not matched to a gene. The CDR3 DNA sequence: TGTGCCAGCAGCCAAGATAAGATCAGCGGGGCTTCGGTTTGGGAAGAGACCCAGTACTTC. Protein product: CASSQDKISGASVWEETQYF.

This clonotype was detected many times. The junction and the germline gene differ at one end; a read error may be behind it. J is TRBJ2-5 and V is TRBV4-3, with 11 positions matching TRBD2. The CDR3 extends over 15 amino acids. Germline V gives CDR1 LGHNA, CDR2 YSLEER. The CDR3 DNA is TGTGCCAGCAGCCAGGGACTAGCGGCTCAAGAGACCCAGTACTTC. Its translation is CASSQGLAAQETQYF.

This clonotype turned up a few times. The CDR3 sequence is CASSYSSWESGYTF. DNA of the CDR3: TGTGCCAGCAGTTACTCGAGCTGGGAGTCTGGCTACACCTTC. V is TRBV6-6 and J is TRBJ1-2, with D uncertain. V was pared by 0 bases and J by 7 bases, with 12 bases between. CDR1 and CDR2 (germline): MNHNY, SVGAGI (reference sequence). The CDR3 consists of 14 residues.

J is TRBJ2-1 and V is TRBV12-3 or TRBV12-4; 7 bases agree with TRBD2. V lost 7 bases to trimming and J lost 3 bases; unmatched junction nucleotides: 12. CDR3 size: 16 residues. As DNA, the CDR3 is TGTGCCAGCACCCCAGAAGGGCCTAGCGGCTACAATGAGCAGTTCTTC. The encoded protein is CASTPEGPSGYNEQFF.